These T cell receptor beta chains were read from a single sample in a study of CD8 T cells in Susac syndrome. TCRdb redid the calling of the immunoSEQ multiplex PCR reads with MiXCR, one entry per CDR3 protein. The sample carries approximately 120,000 distinct CDR3 sequences, about nine tenths recorded once. Sequencing was carried out using CD4+ T cells from PBMCs. All receptors derive from a human donor in good health. Each CDR3 is given with its conserved first and last residue. The D gene is left open where the match is weak.

V,J,D,CDR3,DNA
TRBV4-3,TRBJ2-5,.,CASSQGADREETQYF,TGCGCCAGCAGCCAAGGGGCCGACAGAGAAGAGACCCAGTACTTC
TRBV20-1,TRBJ1-1,.,CSGKDRGTEAFF,TGCAGTGGAAAGGACCGGGGCACTGAAGCTTTCTTT
TRBV29-1,TRBJ1-2,.,CSVEYPDDYGYTF,TGCAGCGTTGAATACCCAGACGACTATGGCTACACCTTC
TRBV27,TRBJ2-7,.,CASSPPHTGVRSEQYF,TGTGCCAGCAGTCCTCCTCACACGGGGGTGCGGAGCGAGCAGTACTTC
TRBV5-1,TRBJ1-4,.,CASSLGEGPNEKLFF,TGCGCCAGCAGCTTGGGAGAAGGTCCTAATGAAAAACTGTTTTTT
TRBV7-9,TRBJ1-5,.,CASATGGGQPQHF,TGTGCCAGCGCGACCGGGGGTGGTCAGCCCCAGCATTTT
TRBV7-9,TRBJ1-5,.,CASSLGGVDSNQPQHF,TGTGCCAGCAGCTTAGGAGGGGTAGATAGCAATCAGCCCCAGCATTTT
TRBV27,TRBJ1-5,TRBD1,CASSRDREGQPQHF,TGTGCCAGCAGCCGGGACAGGGAGGGCCAGCCCCAGCATTTT
TRBV29-1,TRBJ2-6,TRBD1,CSVEGTGSRGSGANVLTF,TGCAGCGTTGAGGGGACAGGGAGCCGGGGATCTGGGGCCAACGTCCTGACTTTC
TRBV7-9,TRBJ2-5,TRBD2,CASRLAGGIFEETQYF,TGTGCCAGCCGACTAGCGGGGGGGATTTTCGAAGAGACCCAGTACTTC
TRBV9,TRBJ2-3,TRBD1,CASSGQGGVSNTQYF,TGTGCCAGCAGCGGACAGGGGGGCGTTTCAAATACGCAGTATTTT
TRBV12-3/TRBV12-4,TRBJ2-5,.,CASRMMGQETQYF,TGTGCCAGCAGGATGATGGGGCAAGAGACCCAGTACTTC